What follows is one T cell receptor (beta chain) and its context. Produced via immunoSEQ multiplex PCR; TCRdb's table is partial and in-frame only. The data show just over 650,000 clones, 85% to 90% seen once. This entry comes from a study of blood T cell repertoires in COVID-19. The CDR3 sequence is 17 residues long. Trimming cost V 3 bases and J 0 bases; bases outside gene matches: 6. Germline V gene data show CDR1 as GTSNPN and CDR2 as SVGIG (reference sequence). The chain combines TRBV30 with TRBJ2-6; 9 positions match TRBD1. The sequence was collected from a woman between 18 and 29 years old with acute or convalescent COVID-19. Input material: peripheral blood. The CDR3 DNA follows: TGTGCCTGGAGCGTGGGACAGGGCCTCTCTGGGGCCAACGTCCTGACTTTC. This gives the protein CAWSVGQGLSGANVLTF.